This entry lists 32 T cell receptor beta chains sequenced from one sample in a study of control samples from healthy donors and cancer patients. TCRdb's copy holds only in-frame clones and misses some; the assay was immunoSEQ multiplex PCR. The data contain about 78,000 clones, 85% to 90% of them singletons. The sequenced sample consisted of blood. Source of these receptors: a woman in her fifties or sixties in good health.

This chain joins TRBV5-6 and TRBJ1-6, with 7 positions matching TRBD1. This CDR3 comprises 16 residues. The V gene end was trimmed by 1 base and the J gene end by 9 bases; junction bases not matched to a gene: 10. Germline V gene sequence: CDR1 SGHDT, CDR2 YYEEEE. The CDR3 spells CASSLTTGVRGSPLHF. The DNA for the CDR3 is TGTGCCAGCAGCTTGACCACAGGGGTTCGGGGTTCACCCCTCCACTTT.

The sample holds one count of this clone. This chain joins TRBV6-2 or TRBV6-3 and TRBJ2-3; D gene ambiguous. V was shortened by 3 bases and J by 7 bases, with 11 bases between the two germline ends. The length of the CDR3 is 13 residues. CDR1 is MNHEY, CDR2 SVGEGT, per germline. Here the CDR3 reads CASSYQLGNTQYF. For the CDR3, the DNA is TGTGCCAGCAGTTATCAGCTGGGCAATACGCAGTATTTT.

The chain employs TRBV5-4 and TRBJ1-2; 7 bases are a match to TRBD1. In germline, CDR1 is SGHNT, CDR2 YYREEE (reference sequence). V was clipped by 1 base and J by 0 bases; unmatched bases: 6. The CDR3 is 16 amino acids. The CDR3, as DNA: TGTGCCAGCAGCTTGCCGACAGGGACGTCTAACTATGGCTACACCTTC. Its protein is CASSLPTGTSNYGYTF.

The chain carries TRBV6-5 and TRBJ1-2; weak D call: TRBD1 (5 bases). Germline V gene lookup returns CDR1 MNHEY and CDR2 SVGAGI. This CDR3 is 15 amino acids long. The V end was cut by 6 bases, the J end by 7 bases, with 21 bases between. CDR3 DNA sequence: TGTGCCAGCAGCCCCGTGGGGGATAGCCGAGGTGGCTACACCTTC. Translating gives CASSPVGDSRGGYTF.

The chain joins TRBV6-2 or TRBV6-3 to TRBJ1-5, with 7 bases fitting TRBD1. CDR3 length: 14 amino acids. Trimming at V came to 2 bases and at J to 7 bases, leaving 5 bases not matched to a gene. Per germline, CDR1 MNHEY and CDR2 SVGEGT. CDR3 in amino acids: CASSYLTGEQPQHF. The CDR3 nucleotides are TGTGCCAGCAGTTACCTTACAGGGGAACAGCCCCAGCATTTT.

The rearrangement joins TRBV10-2 to TRBJ1-3; 9 positions match TRBD1. CDR1 is WSHSY, CDR2 SAAADI, per germline. The CDR3 is 15 amino acids. Unmatched junction bases numbered 7, after V lost 7 bases and J lost 3 bases. CDR3 nucleotide sequence: TGCGCCAGCAAACCGGGACAGGGTTTTGGAAACACCATATATTTT. Its protein is CASKPGQGFGNTIYF.

V and J are TRBV5-1 and TRBJ2-2; D gene uncertain. CDR1 SGHRS and CDR2 YFSETQ come from the germline V gene. V was cut by 3 bases and J by 0 bases, with 9 bases left in between. The CDR3 totals 15 residues. The DNA for the CDR3 is TGCGCCAGCAGCTCGACCCTCGCGAACACCGGGGAGCTGTTTTTT. This gives the protein CASSSTLANTGELFF.

The chain links TRBV28 to TRBJ2-1, with TRBD2 matching over 7 bases. J gave up 5 bases and V 5 bases, and 15 bases lay outside the gene matches. CDR1 is MDHEN, CDR2 SYDVKM, per germline. The CDR3 has 17 amino acids. The DNA for the CDR3 is TGTGCCAGCAGTCAGGCCCAGGGCAAGCGGGGTCACAATGAGCAGTTCTTC. This gives the protein CASSQAQGKRGHNEQFF.

V gene TRBV18 combines with J gene TRBJ1-5; D remains unclear. V lost 8 bases to trimming and J lost 5 bases, with 13 bases between them. From germline, CDR1 is KGHSH and CDR2 LQKENI. This CDR3 is 13 amino acids long. The CDR3 loop is CASRRGTDQPQHF. The CDR3 bases are TGTGCCAGCCGGCGTGGCACAGATCAGCCCCAGCATTTT.

This sequence joins TRBV20-1 and TRBJ2-2; D may be TRBD2 (5 bases). CDR3 length: 14 residues. Trimming left V 3 bases short and J 5 bases short, with 13 bases between. Germline V lookup: CDR1 DFQATT, CDR2 SNEGSKA (reference sequence). The CDR3 DNA sequence: TGCAGTGCTAGTAAGGTTTCGGGGACCGGGGAGCTGTTTTTT. Translating gives CSASKVSGTGELFF.

V usage is TRBV29-1 and J usage is TRBJ2-3, with D perhaps TRBD1 or TRBD2 (7 bases each). This CDR3 is 14 amino acids long. The germline V gene encodes CDR1 SQVTM and CDR2 ANQGSEA. The CDR3 here is CPKGGGHNTDTQYF. CDR3 sequence (DNA): TGCCCCAAGGGAGGGGGCCATAACACAGATACGCAGTATTTT.

In this sample, this clone turned up once. V is TRBV11-2 and J is TRBJ1-4, with D unresolved. The CDR3 covers 12 residues. V lost 9 bases and J 3 bases, leaving 8 bases between the germline ends. Germline V gene data show CDR1 as SGHAT and CDR2 as FQNNGV. The CDR3 protein is CASSRPNEKLFF. Here the CDR3 DNA reads TGTGCCAGTTCAAGGCCTAATGAAAAACTGTTTTTT.

The chain is built from TRBV2 and TRBJ2-3; no clear D. This CDR3 has 12 residues. Trimming shortened V by 6 bases and J by 0 bases, and 4 bases separated the two germline ends. Germline values: CDR1 SNHLY, CDR2 FYNNEI. The CDR3 sequence is CASRLSTDTQYF. The CDR3 coding sequence is TGTGCCAGCAGGCTAAGCACAGATACGCAGTATTTT.

The count of this clone is one. The CDR3: CASSSSPGPYNSPLHF. The CDR3 DNA follows: TGTGCCAGCAGTTCCTCACCGGGTCCCTATAATTCACCCCTCCACTTT. The chain carries TRBV28 and TRBJ1-6; D not resolved. CDR1 and CDR2 from the germline V gene are MDHEN and SYDVKM. The CDR3 is 16 amino acids. The V end lost 4 bases, the J end lost 2 bases, and 12 bases lay between the germline ends. The variable domain in full, with the rest retrieved from reference TRBV28 and TRBJ1-6, is DVKVTQSSRYLVKRTGEKVFLECVQDMDHENMFWYRQDPGLGLRLIYFSYDVKMKEKGDIPEGYSVSREKKERFSLILESASTNQTSMYLCASSSSPGPYNSPLHFGNGTRLTVT.

Worth noting for this clone: Distinct nucleotide sequences in the sample also encode this CDR3. The gene calls are TRBV11-3 and TRBJ1-1; D remains unclear. This CDR3 is built from 13 residues. Germline V gene lookup returns CDR1 SGHNT and CDR2 YENEEA. The ends were cut back, 0 bases at V and 3 bases at J, with 5 bases in the middle. CDR3 protein: CASSLERDTEAFF. The DNA of the CDR3 is TGTGCCAGCAGCTTAGAAAGAGACACTGAAGCTTTCTTT. Based on the CDR3 plus reference TRBV11-3 and TRBJ1-1, the full variable domain is EAGVVQSPRYKIIEKKQPVAFWCNPISGHNTLYWYLQNLGQGPELLIRYENEEAVDDSQLPKDRFSAERLKGVDSTLKIQPAELGDSAVYLCASSLERDTEAFFGQGTRLTVV.

The chain uses TRBV5-1 and TRBJ2-2, with no clear D. In germline, CDR1 is SGHRS, CDR2 YFSETQ. This CDR3 region has 16 residues. Trimming cost V 1 base and J 0 bases, with 10 bases left between them. In DNA form, the CDR3 reads TGCGCCAGCAGCTTGACGAAGGGTGCGAACACCGGGGAGCTGTTTTTT. Residues: CASSLTKGANTGELFF.

The V call is TRBV5-6, the J call TRBJ1-6, with 10 bases lining up with TRBD1. V lost 4 bases to trimming and J lost 7 bases; unmatched junction nucleotides: 17. The CDR3 has 19 residues. Germline CDR1 is SGHDT and CDR2 is YYEEEE. The CDR3 DNA reads as TGTGCCAGCAGCAACCCCCCCTTTGAGGCGGACAGGGGGAATTCACCCCTCCACTTT. Amino acids: CASSNPPFEADRGNSPLHF.

The genes are TRBV30 and TRBJ2-7; D is perhaps TRBD2 (6 bases). V dropped 5 bases and J dropped 6 bases, with 17 bases sitting between them. There are 13 residues in the CDR3. Germline-derived CDR1 and CDR2 are GTSNPN and SVGIG (reference sequence). CDR3: CAWDVGGGSEQYF. CDR3 sequence (DNA): TGTGCCTGGGACGTGGGAGGAGGGTCCGAGCAGTACTTC. Filled out from reference TRBV30 and TRBJ2-7, the complete variable domain reads SQTIHQWPATLVQPVGSPLSLECTVEGTSNPNLYWYRQAAGRGLQLLFYSVGIGQISSEVPQNLSASRPQDRQFILSSKKLLLSDSGFYLCAWDVGGGSEQYFGPGTRLTVT.

This clone was counted between two and nine times. This chain joins TRBV11-3 and TRBJ1-1; D is possibly TRBD1 (5 bases). The germline V and J ends were trimmed by 5 bases and 4 bases, with 20 bases remaining between them. CDR1 and CDR2 from the germline V gene are SGHNT and YENEEA. The CDR3 loop spans 16 amino acids. The CDR3 sequence is CASSPREGSRGTEAFF. The CDR3, as DNA: TGTGCCAGCAGCCCCAGGGAAGGATCGAGGGGCACTGAAGCTTTCTTT.

The genes are TRBV6-6 and TRBJ1-6; maybe TRBD1 (6 bases). CDR3 size: 15 residues. The V end was cut by 4 bases, the J end by 8 bases, with 15 bases between. Germline-derived CDR1 and CDR2 are MNHNY and SVGAGI (reference sequence). The CDR3 loop reads CASSSTGPGDSPLHF. The CDR3 DNA reads TGTGCCAGCAGTTCGACAGGTCCCGGGGATTCACCCCTCCACTTT.

This clone was detected once. The chain combines TRBV14 with TRBJ1-1; D not certain. The CDR3 extends over 12 amino acids. The V gene's germline CDR1 is SGHDN and CDR2 FVKESK. V lost 5 bases to trimming and J lost 3 bases, with 7 bases between them. CDR3 nucleotides: TGTGCCAGCAGCTCCCAGTACACTGAAGCTTTCTTT. Translation: CASSSQYTEAFF.

The chain has TRBV24-1 and TRBJ2-1, with TRBD2 identical over 7 bases. V was clipped by 2 bases and J by 7 bases; unmatched bases: 10. Germline assignment: CDR1 KGHDR and CDR2 SFDVKD. The CDR3 is made up of 16 amino acids. The CDR3 nucleotides are TGTGCCACCAGTGATTCCATGACTAGCTCATCAAATGAGCAGTTCTTC. Its translation is CATSDSMTSSSNEQFF.

The chain is built from TRBV28 and TRBJ2-1; either TRBD1 or TRBD2 may supply D (5 bases each). The CDR3 is 15 residues long. Looked up from germline, CDR1 is MDHEN and CDR2 is SYDVKM. The V end lost 5 bases, the J end lost 10 bases, and 21 bases lay between the germline ends. This CDR3 reads CASSPVPGSGTEQFF. DNA for the CDR3: TGTGCCAGCAGTCCCGTACCAGGGTCGGGAACGGAGCAGTTCTTC.

This clone was detected only once. This chain links TRBV3-1 (or the pseudogene TRBV3-2) with TRBJ1-4; no reliable D call. This CDR3 comprises 14 residues. V was trimmed by 1 base and J by 2 bases, leaving 5 bases between them. Germline V gene lookup returns CDR1 LGHDT and CDR2 YNNKEL (reference sequence). CDR3 bases: TGTGCCAGCAGCCAAGTATGGACTAATGAAAAACTGTTTTTT. Encoded protein: CASSQVWTNEKLFF.

The J gene is TRBJ1-1, the V gene TRBV7-9; 7 nucleotides align to TRBD1. Germline CDR1 and CDR2: SEHNR and FQNEAQ (reference sequence). Trimming took 5 bases from V and 6 from J; bases not matched to a gene: 12. CDR3 length: 15 residues. CDR3 loop: CASSNTRGKGPEAFF. In DNA form, the CDR3 reads TGTGCCAGCAGCAATACCAGGGGGAAGGGGCCTGAAGCTTTCTTT.

The chain has TRBV2 and TRBJ2-3; 8 nucleotides match TRBD2. The CDR3 has 14 amino acids. Unmatched junction bases numbered 8, after V lost 11 bases and J lost 1 base. The V gene's germline CDR1 is SNHLY and CDR2 FYNNEI. In nucleotides, the CDR3 is TGTGCCGGGTCGTCGGGGGGGCGCACAGATACGCAGTATTTT. Its translation is CAGSSGGRTDTQYF.

The J gene is TRBJ2-7, the V gene TRBV5-4; 9 bases align to TRBD1. The CDR3 runs to 14 residues. The ends lost 3 bases at V and 7 bases at J; junction bases unmatched: 8. Per germline, CDR1 SGHNT and CDR2 YYREEE (reference sequence). The CDR3 DNA reads as TGTGCCAGCAGCTCGAAACAGGGGGCTGAGGAGCAGTACTTC. Protein product: CASSSKQGAEEQYF.

This clone was counted once. J is TRBJ1-5 and V is TRBV2, with D unclear. Germline V gene data show CDR1 as SNHLY and CDR2 as FYNNEI. V was shortened by 4 bases and J by 0 bases, with 7 bases between the two germline ends. The CDR3 is 14 amino acids. The CDR3 is CASSGARSNQPQHF. CDR3 DNA: TGTGCCAGCAGTGGAGCACGTAGCAATCAGCCCCAGCATTTT.

The chain couples TRBV6-5 to TRBJ1-2, with 9 bases aligning to TRBD1. With 7 bases clipped from V and 6 bases from J, the junction kept 9 bases outside the gene matches. CDR3 size: 14 residues. Germline V gene sequence: CDR1 MNHEY, CDR2 SVGAGI. In DNA, the CDR3 is TGTGCCAGCACCAAAAGGGACAGGGCTAATGGCTACACCTTC. Translation gives CASTKRDRANGYTF.

The rearrangement links TRBV5-1 to TRBJ2-3, with TRBD2 as a possible D gene (7 bases). The V and J ends lost 3 bases and 5 bases respectively, with 10 bases between them. Germline CDR1 reads SGHRS; CDR2 reads YFSETQ. The CDR3 is 13 amino acids. As DNA, the CDR3 is TGCGCCAGCAGCTCGGGGGGCGTAGATACGCAGTATTTT. It translates to CASSSGGVDTQYF.

This chain links TRBV28 with TRBJ2-3; possible D gene TRBD2, 6 bases. Trimming took off 10 bases at V and 2 bases at J, with 19 bases between the two ends. From germline, CDR1 is MDHEN and CDR2 SYDVKM. This CDR3 has 15 amino acids. The CDR3 spells CATGGASAFTDTQYF. The CDR3 bases are TGTGCCACTGGCGGGGCTAGCGCATTCACAGATACGCAGTATTTT.

V gene TRBV5-1 combines with J gene TRBJ1-2, with D tentatively TRBD1 (6 bases). The CDR3 contains 16 residues. Per the germline V gene, CDR1 is SGHRS and CDR2 is YFSETQ. V shed 5 bases and J shed 7 bases, with 24 bases lying between them. The CDR3 spells CASSRGEQERRRGYTF. The DNA for the CDR3 is TGCGCCAGCAGTAGGGGGGAACAGGAAAGGCGTCGTGGCTACACCTTC.